The 5 T cell receptor beta chains presented below share a single source sample, sequenced in a study of Ad26.COV2.S vaccination and SARS-CoV-2 variants. Treatment noted: roughly 20 received Ad26.COV2.S at low or high dose, single or two shots; 5 received placebo; per-sample allocation not given. Samples analyzed were those drawn on day 63 after the first vaccine or placebo injection. TCRdb's table, derived via immunoSEQ multiplex PCR, lists solely in-frame clones and lacks some. The profile shows some 480,000 clones, around 85% of them singletons. This material consisted of peripheral blood, taken in a trial of Ad26.COV2.S vaccine versus placebo. The receptors here all came from a person aged 18-60 years who received the Ad26.COV2.S COVID-19 vaccine or a placebo.

For this clone: The sample has other DNA sequences that encode this CDR3 too. The rearrangement joins TRBV9 to TRBJ1-2, with TRBD1 matching 9 bases. Germline V lookup: CDR1 SGDLS, CDR2 YYNGEE. V trimming: 3 bases; J trimming: 8 bases; junction bases outside the gene matches: 8. The CDR3 covers 14 residues. DNA of the CDR3: TGTGCCAGCAGCGCTGGGGACAGGGTCCGAGGCTACACCTTC. Translation gives CASSAGDRVRGYTF.

The V call is TRBV5-1, the J call TRBJ2-7; TRBD2 matches at 10 bases. The CDR3 has 15 amino acids. Trimming at V came to 4 bases and at J to 6 bases, leaving 10 bases not matched to a gene. CDR1 and CDR2 from the germline V gene are SGHRS and YFSETQ. The CDR3: CASSAGPGLASEQYF. Written as DNA, the CDR3 is TGCGCCAGCAGCGCGGGACCGGGACTAGCGTCCGAGCAGTACTTC. The variable domain in full, with the rest retrieved from reference TRBV5-1 and TRBJ2-7, is KAGVTQTPRYLIKTRGQQVTLSCSPISGHRSVSWYQQTPGQGLQFLFEYFSETQRNKGNFPGRFSGRQFSNSRSEMNVSTLELGDSALYLCASSAGPGLASEQYFGPGTRLTVT.

This clone has only one observation. The rearrangement uses TRBV9 and TRBJ2-7; maybe TRBD2 (6 bases). With 0 bases removed from V and 3 bases from J, the gap between germline ends came to 7 bases. CDR3 size: 13 residues. Per the germline V gene, CDR1 is SGDLS and CDR2 is YYNGEE. This chain's CDR3 is CASSVGEVYEQYF. DNA for the CDR3: TGTGCCAGCAGCGTAGGGGAGGTCTACGAGCAGTACTTC.

The rearrangement uses TRBV9 and TRBJ1-3; D might be TRBD1 (6 bases). The CDR3 contains 18 residues. The germline CDR1 and CDR2 sequences are SGDLS and YYNGEE. V was trimmed by 4 bases and J by 4 bases, leaving 24 bases between them. CDR3 nucleotides: TGTGCCAGCAGCCTGGCGGGGGGGCAGGGCCTGATCGGAAACACCATATATTTT. It yields the protein CASSLAGGQGLIGNTIYF.

The DNA of the CDR3 is TGCGCCAGCAGCTCGGATGGGACAGCTAATGAAAAACTGTTTTTT. Its translation: CASSSDGTANEKLFF. The V and J genes are TRBV5-1 and TRBJ1-4, with 7 bases lining up with TRBD1. Looked up from germline, CDR1 is SGHRS and CDR2 is YFSETQ. J gave up 3 bases and V 3 bases, and 5 bases lay outside the gene matches. CDR3 size: 15 residues.